Detailed here is one T cell receptor beta chain. As yet, its antigen is unknown. This sample stems from a study of T-cell memory formation after mild COVID-19. Study-wide points: Contracting CD8+ clones were enriched in EMRA, CD4+ mainly in CM and EM. Later expanders leaned CD4+, whereas day 15 to 85 contracting clones were balanced CD4/CD8. Pre-infection memory carried some responding clones, suggesting that cross-reactive memory joined.

This CDR3 contains 15 residues. J gave up 6 bases and V 3 bases, and 3 bases lay outside the gene matches. Germline V gene data show CDR1 as SEHNR and CDR2 as FQNEAQ (reference sequence). TCRdb used MiXCR to reprocess the 5' RACE reads, holding one entry per CDR3 protein. The sample has 190,000 or so distinct CDR3 sequences, about 22% seen once. The sample taken for sequencing was PBMCs or a T cell subset sorted from them (not recorded which). This clonotype originated in an adult woman who had mild COVID-19 (a few samples of this study predate the infection). Cell type and time point are not known. The V gene is TRBV7-9, the J gene TRBJ1-4; 11 bases are a match to TRBD1. CDR3: CASSFWTGGDEKLFF. The CDR3 DNA reads TGTGCCAGCAGCTTCTGGACAGGGGGCGATGAAAAACTGTTTTTT.